Sequencing of this T cell receptor beta chain was carried out in a study of OX40 agonist ivuxolimab in advanced cancers. General notes on the study: Ivuxolimab was an agonistic, fully human IgG2 monoclonal antibody directed against OX40 (CD134), a costimulatory receptor. Intravenous ivuxolimab was administered to patients every 2 weeks at six dose levels: 0.01, 0.1, 0.3, 1.5, 3 and 10 mg/kg. Of the roughly 50 dose-escalation patients, hepatocellular carcinoma was present in about 20, melanoma in roughly 15, renal cell carcinoma in 9 and head and neck cancer in 9. The dose-escalation cohort was over 70% male with a mean age of about 60 years, ranging from roughly 23 to 79. Patients were allowed to have had prior anti-PD-1, anti-PD-L1 or anti-CTLA-4 therapy, and around two fifths of the dose-escalation patients had been treated with checkpoint inhibitors. Partial responses were achieved by three dose-escalation patients, of whom one had hepatocellular carcinoma and two had cutaneous melanoma. The purpose of peripheral TCRbeta sequencing was to test whether ivuxolimab changed TCR sequence diversity and led to clonal T-cell expansion. The paper reports the monotherapy dose-escalation portion (N ≈ 50 patients) of the phase I ivuxolimab trial.

For sequencing of the TCRbeta CDR3 region, genomic DNA was extracted from the sorted cells. TCRbeta CDR3 regions were sequenced using the immunoSEQ Assay. The table was pulled from immuneACCESS by TCRdb, which kept in-frame rearrangements only. Such tables lose some clones; where checked, under half of the loss comes from unresolved V genes, and the rest has no known cause. In all, the sample holds about 7,800 clones, and approximately 73% of those were seen once. Clones ranked in the top ten supply about three fifths of the sample. Summary of the overall study and its limitations: Clonal expansion of both CD4+ and CD8+ blood T cells was observed from baseline to week 6 at doses 0.1 to 3.0 mg/kg. In partial responders in the 0.1-3.0 mg/kg groups, normalized peripheral clonal expansion was found to be among the lowest, especially among CD8+ T cells. The antigen specificity of the clonally expanded peripheral T cells was not determined. After ivuxolimab, expanded clones were on average more numerous among CD8+ T cells than among CD4+ T cells. Low levels of normalized T-cell clonal expansion were also shown by some nonresponding patients.

In the case of this clone: Its antigen is not yet known. There are no base qualities to consult, and no much larger clone falls within one base.

The trial excluded patients who had a history of autoimmune disease or were on systemic immunosuppression. In every dose cohort, peripheral blood was drawn for TCR sequencing at baseline, cycle 4 day 1, and cycle 7 day 1. The samples were taken from a phase I, first-in-human, multicenter, open-label dose-escalation trial of ivuxolimab. Adults with locally advanced or metastatic head and neck squamous cell, hepatocellular, melanoma or renal cell carcinoma were enrolled in the trial. Before TCR sequencing, CD4+ T cells and CD8+ T cells were sorted from peripheral blood as separate populations. This receptor was identified in an adult with an advanced solid tumor such as melanoma, head and neck, liver or kidney cancer. The sample was CD4+ or CD8+ T cells sorted from blood, taken in a trial of the OX40 agonist ivuxolimab.

The CDR3 here reads CASSQASGAGNTIYF. The DNA is TGTGCCAGCAGTCAGGCGTCAGGGGCAGGAAACACCATATATTTT. This chain is built from TRBV2 and TRBJ1-3; the D segment could be TRBD1, given 6 matching bases. The CDR3 measures 15 amino acids from cysteine to phenylalanine. This entry keeps only the CDR3 DNA: 45 bases, framed from base 1. Based on the germline V gene, the CDR1 and CDR2 sequences are SNHLY and FYNNEI. V is pared back by 5 bases and J by 4 bases, with 15 bases lying between the germline termini. Full variable domain (CDR3 extended with the reference TRBV2 and TRBJ1-3 proteins): EPEVTQTPSHQVTQMGQEVILRCVPISNHLYFYWYRQILGQKVEFLVSFYNNEISEKSEIFDDQFSVERPDGSNFTLKIRSTKLEDSAMYFCASSQASGAGNTIYFGEGSWLTVV.